Presented here are 4 T cell receptor beta chains from one specimen sequenced in a study of spatial heterogeneity in lung cancer. TCRdb redid the calling of the 5' RACE reads with MiXCR, one entry per CDR3 protein. The sample includes more than 75,000 distinct CDR3 sequences, approximately 19% of them seen just once. Specified time point: blood at routine non-recurrence follow-up after resection. This sample comprised PBMCs, obtained at follow-up. These receptors all come from a male donor with early-stage non-small cell lung cancer.

This sequence joins TRBV2 and TRBJ1-1; 8 bases map to TRBD1. The germline gives CDR1 SNHLY, CDR2 FYNNEI. This CDR3 comprises 14 residues. Trimming removed 4 bases from V and 3 bases from J; junction bases left unmatched: 4. As DNA, the CDR3 is TGTGCCAGCAGTGGACAGGGACAGGACACTGAAGCTTTCTTT. Translation gives CASSGQGQDTEAFF.

This clonotype came up a few times. This chain links TRBV25-1 with TRBJ2-5; a weak D match, TRBD1 (5 bases). This CDR3 spans 13 amino acids. Per the germline V gene, CDR1 is MGHDK and CDR2 is SYGVNS. Trimming removed 3 bases from V and 5 bases from J, with 10 bases in between. CDR3 residues: CASSDRVEETQYF. CDR3 nucleotides: TGTGCCAGCAGTGACAGGGTGGAGGAGACCCAGTACTTC.

In this sample, this clonotype turned up once. V gene TRBV5-1 combines with J gene TRBJ2-3; tentatively, D is TRBD1 (5 bases). CDR1 and CDR2 (germline): SGHRS, YFSETQ. This CDR3 comprises 13 residues. Trimming removed 4 bases at V and 3 bases at J, with 9 bases between. DNA for the CDR3: TGCGCCAGCAGCCCGTCAGGGACAGATACGCAGTATTTT. It encodes CASSPSGTDTQYF.

This clonotype was seen a few times. This chain joins TRBV6-6 and TRBJ2-1; D perhaps matches TRBD1 (6 bases). CDR1 is MNHNY and CDR2 is SVGAGI in the germline V gene (reference sequence). The CDR3 length is 16 residues. The V and J ends lost 8 bases and 3 bases respectively, with 20 bases between them. The CDR3 bases are TGTGCCAGCCAACTCCAGGGGCTTTCCGTCTACAATGAGCAGTTCTTC. It codes for CASQLQGLSVYNEQFF.